This TCR beta chain stems from a study of cytomegalovirus exposure and HLA in healthy donors. On the study more broadly: Around 77 million unique TCRs from HLA-typed donors made up an early data release. For the roughly 400 genotyped donors, around 76% fell within the Caucasian-associated ancestry cluster.

A multiplex PCR was run with 60 Vbeta primers and 13 Jbeta primers. The repertoire was sequenced with immunoSEQ multiplex PCR; TCRdb's copy has only in-frame clones and lacks some. The table has 85,000 to 100,000 clones, approximately 64% seen once. It was healthy bone marrow donors who served as donors. As to this clone: Its antigen is still unknown. This same CDR3 is encoded by further DNA sequences in the sample.

Study results and limitations: In a later analysis, TCR beta V- and J-gene trimming was associated with a missense DCLRE1C variant.

The sequence came from a man in his 60s in good health and CMV-seronegative. The sequenced sample was PBMCs.

CDR3 protein: CAWSVQGQGAGYTF. The CDR3 nucleotides read TGTGCCTGGAGTGTACAGGGACAGGGAGCCGGCTACACCTTC. The chain has TRBV30 and TRBJ1-2, with 9 nucleotides matching TRBD1. CDR3 length: 14 residues. J lost 8 bases, V lost 0 bases, and 7 bases had no gene match. Germline-derived CDR1 and CDR2 are GTSNPN and SVGIG (reference sequence).